This T cell receptor beta chain was identified during a study of blood T cell repertoires in COVID-19. Trimming took off 4 bases at V and 8 bases at J, with 8 bases between the two ends. The CDR3 loop spans 12 amino acids. Assay used: immunoSEQ multiplex PCR; TCRdb lists only in-frame clones, some missing. The sample holds about 220,000 clones, roughly 84% seen once. This TCR was recovered from a woman between 55 and 75 years old who had recovered from COVID-19. Sequenced: peripheral blood. The J gene is TRBJ1-4, the V gene TRBV12-3 or TRBV12-4; D ambiguous. The CDR3 protein is CASSWRREKLFF. CDR3 DNA sequence: TGTGCCAGCAGTTGGAGAAGGGAAAAACTGTTTTTT.